This T cell receptor beta chain was observed in a study of CXCR4 blockade with PD-1 therapy in pancreatic cancer (dated by TCRdb to 2018 to 2020). Describing the broader study: The study combined multiplex immunohistochemistry and TCRbeta immunosequencing of resected pancreatic ductal adenocarcinoma with ex vivo slice culture testing PD-1 and CXCR4 blockade. To assess intratumoral heterogeneity, two geographically distinct regions from each of roughly 6 tumors were TCR-sequenced. Summary of the overall study and its limitations: Amino acid clone frequency correlated strongly with the number of distinct nucleotide rearrangements encoding it, suggesting convergent selection by common tumor antigens. Because only TCRbeta chains were sequenced, true antigen-specificity overlap among the convergent dominant clones remained unconfirmed, awaiting paired alpha-beta single-cell sequencing. Tumors had clonal expansion, with a mean productive clonality of approximately 0.13 compared with about 0.048 in healthy blood, yet clonality showed no correlation with survival.

This clone was found a few times. It has no known antigen specificity. No base quality information exists; no much larger clone differs at one position. The archived tumor blocks were obtained from patients to whom no neoadjuvant therapy had been administered before resection. The preserved-tissue arm of the study used approximately 30 surgical resection samples from 20 to 25 previously untreated pancreatic ductal adenocarcinoma patients. DNA for the resection arm was extracted from ten 5-micron curls of FFPE tumor cut next to the multiplex immunohistochemistry slide. Germline trimming: 10 bases from V, 10 bases from J; junction bases outside gene matches: 10. The cysteine opens and the phenylalanine closes a CDR3 of 13 amino acids. Only the CDR3 DNA stays, 39 bases, in frame from base 1. The germline V gene yields ENHRY for CDR1 and SYGVKD for CDR2. Extracted DNA was used for immunosequencing of TCRbeta CDR3 regions with the immunoSEQ Assay at Adaptive Biotechnologies. The original pipeline was this. To measure the absolute abundance of each unique TCRbeta CDR3, the sequences were collapsed and filtered. Clonality was calculated as 1 minus Pielou's evenness, with only productive in-frame rearrangements included in the computation. Regional overlap was measured by following the top 100 nucleotide rearrangements across paired samples, and the Morisita index was used to compare paired samples with unrelated samples. The immunoSEQ Rearrangement Details tool was used to assess whether nucleotide rearrangements converged onto identical amino acid sequences. Not all clones reach the TCRdb copy of this immuneACCESS table, which keeps in-frame sequences only. Checked studies attribute under half of the gap to unresolved V genes and leave the rest unexplained. That table is the source of V, J and clone size, and D and trimming were worked out from the DNA. The table for this sample lists about 2,600 clones; roughly 40% of them were counted only once. Roughly a fifth of the sample rests with the top ten.

The source is a human donor with pancreatic ductal adenocarcinoma. The sequence joins TRBV10-3 to TRBJ1-4, and 9 bases in between align with TRBD1. The specimen sequenced was tumor tissue. The bases read TGTGCCAGCGAGGGACAGGGAGGGGGAAAACTGTTTTTT. Translated, it gives CASEGQGGGKLFF.